The 25 T cell receptor beta chains below all came from one sample that was sequenced in a study of T cell responses to AZD1222 COVID-19 vaccine. Profiling relied on immunoSEQ multiplex PCR, and the TCRdb table lists in-frame clones only, not all of them. In the table there are roughly 120,000 clones, 75% to 90% of which are singletons. The material sequenced was peripheral blood, taken on day 0 of MenACWY control vaccination. The receptors originated from an adult in good health.

The V gene is TRBV3-1 (or the pseudogene TRBV3-2), the J gene TRBJ1-5; D is unclear. The germline V and J ends were trimmed by 1 base and 11 bases, with 6 bases remaining between them. The germline V gene has CDR1 LGHDT and CDR2 YNNKEL (reference sequence). The CDR3 runs 11 residues. CDR3 loop: CASSQVASQHF. In DNA form, the CDR3 reads TGTGCCAGCAGCCAAGTAGCATCCCAGCATTTT.

The CDR3, as DNA: TGTGCCAGCAGCCCGCGGACTAGCCCTACGGGGGTAGATACGCAGTATTTT. Translation gives CASSPRTSPTGVDTQYF. The rearrangement uses TRBV3-1 (or the pseudogene TRBV3-2) and TRBJ2-3; 8 bases are shared with TRBD2. The V and J ends lost 4 bases and 5 bases, in that order; junction bases with no gene match: 14. CDR1 is LGHDT, CDR2 YNNKEL, per germline (reference sequence). The CDR3 extends over 17 amino acids.

V and J are TRBV6-2 or TRBV6-3 and TRBJ2-7; D unresolved. The CDR3 is made up of 14 amino acids. Germline V gene lookup returns CDR1 MNHEY and CDR2 SVGEGT. V was shortened by 0 bases and J by 6 bases, with 12 bases between the two germline ends. The CDR3: CASSYSKSFSEQYF. CDR3 bases: TGTGCCAGCAGTTACTCGAAATCCTTTTCCGAGCAGTACTTC.

The chain links TRBV7-3 to TRBJ2-7; D is possibly TRBD1 or TRBD2 (5 bases each). The CDR3 is 13 residues long. V was pared by 5 bases and J by 6 bases, with 14 bases between. CDR1 and CDR2 (germline): SGHTA, FQGTGA. Written as DNA, the CDR3 is TGTGCCAGCAGCCTGGCCGGGACGACCGAGCAGTACTTC. The encoded protein is CASSLAGTTEQYF.

This clone was detected only a few times. The rearrangement uses TRBV6-2 or TRBV6-3 and TRBJ2-7, with TRBD1 matching 8 bases. Germline CDR1 is MNHEY and CDR2 is SVGEGT. Trimming cost V 2 bases and J 5 bases; bases outside gene matches: 14. This CDR3 region has 17 residues. The CDR3 coding sequence is TGTGCCAGCAGTTACGCCTCCTCCGGGACAGGAAAGGACGAGCAGTACTTC. This encodes CASSYASSGTGKDEQYF.

The rearrangement joins TRBV5-1 to TRBJ2-7; TRBD2 is a possible D gene (6 bases). The CDR3 runs to 15 residues. CDR1 is SGHRS and CDR2 is YFSETQ in the germline V gene. Deletions cut 4 bases from V and 3 bases from J, with 17 bases between. The CDR3 DNA is TGCGCCAGCAGCGCGATAGGGACTGGATTCTACGAGCAGTACTTC. Translation gives CASSAIGTGFYEQYF.

This chain connects TRBV2 to TRBJ2-5; D perhaps matches TRBD1 (7 bases). Germline V lookup: CDR1 SNHLY, CDR2 FYNNEI. The CDR3 runs to 15 residues. V lost 3 bases and J 4 bases, leaving 15 bases between the germline ends. CDR3: CASSDVRGVGETQYF. As DNA, the CDR3 is TGTGCCAGCAGTGACGTCAGGGGGGTCGGAGAGACCCAGTACTTC. The variable domain in full, completed from reference TRBV2 and TRBJ2-5, reads EPEVTQTPSHQVTQMGQEVILRCVPISNHLYFYWYRQILGQKVEFLVSFYNNEISEKSEIFDDQFSVERPDGSNFTLKIRSTKLEDSAMYFCASSDVRGVGETQYFGPGTRLLVL.

The sample holds one count of this clone. The V and J genes are TRBV3-1 (or the pseudogene TRBV3-2) and TRBJ1-6; 9 bases agree with TRBD1. The junction had 8 bases not matched to a gene; V was cut back by 3 bases and J by 14 bases. CDR3 length equals 14 residues. Germline V lookup: CDR1 LGHDT, CDR2 YNNKEL (reference sequence). CDR3 nucleotide sequence: TGTGCCAGCAGCCACCGACAGGGGGGGAGGGCCCTCCACTTT. It is translated as CASSHRQGGRALHF.

By its share, this clone is medium-sized. The chain is built from TRBV11-2 and TRBJ2-3; D uncertain. Germline assignment: CDR1 SGHAT and CDR2 FQNNGV. The CDR3 is 14 amino acids. Trimming removed 4 bases from V and 1 base from J, with 9 bases in between. CDR3 region: CASSSSWGTDTQYF. CDR3 in DNA: TGTGCCAGCAGCTCGAGCTGGGGCACAGATACGCAGTATTTT.

For this clone: Within the sample, other DNA sequences also encode this same CDR3. The V gene is TRBV5-1, the J gene TRBJ1-5; TRBD1 agrees at 8 bases. J gave up 5 bases and V 1 base, and 2 bases lay outside the gene matches. The germline V gene has CDR1 SGHRS and CDR2 YFSETQ. This CDR3 is 14 amino acids long. The CDR3, as DNA: TGCGCCAGCAGCTTGACAGGGGGTTATCAGCCCCAGCATTTT. Translation gives CASSLTGGYQPQHF.

This clone was counted only a few times. The chain has TRBV2 and TRBJ2-7; a possible D gene is TRBD2 (6 bases). Germline CDR1 and CDR2: SNHLY and FYNNEI. Trimming shortened V by 7 bases and J by 2 bases, and 15 bases separated the two germline ends. The CDR3 sequence is 14 residues long. CDR3 in amino acids: CASTRDSRTYEQYF. The CDR3 DNA sequence: TGTGCCAGCACCCGGGACTCGCGAACCTACGAGCAGTACTTC.

V gene TRBV19 combines with J gene TRBJ1-4; D unresolved. Germline V gene data show CDR1 as LNHDA and CDR2 as SQIVND (reference sequence). V was pared by 2 bases and J by 8 bases, with 18 bases between. The CDR3 loop spans 16 amino acids. The CDR3 sequence: CASSITLRARREKLFF. In DNA form, the CDR3 reads TGTGCCAGTAGTATAACCCTCCGGGCCAGGAGGGAAAAACTGTTTTTT.

The rearrangement joins TRBV19 to TRBJ1-5; 9 bases fit TRBD1. V was pared by 5 bases and J by 5 bases, with 7 bases of the junction left unmatched. The CDR3 is 15 residues long. Germline V gene sequence: CDR1 LNHDA, CDR2 SQIVND (reference sequence). The CDR3 protein is CASSWGQGMDQPQHF. Written as DNA, the CDR3 is TGTGCCAGTAGTTGGGGACAGGGAATGGATCAGCCCCAGCATTTT. Full variable domain (missing parts from reference TRBV19 and TRBJ1-5): DGGITQSPKYLFRKEGQNVTLSCEQNLNHDAMYWYRQDPGQGLRLIYYSQIVNDFQKGDIAEGYSVSREKKESFPLTVTSAQKNPTAFYLCASSWGQGMDQPQHFGDGTRLSIL.

V is TRBV27 and J is TRBJ1-2; a possible D gene is TRBD1 (5 bases). V shed 5 bases and J shed 7 bases, with 11 bases lying between them. The CDR3 extends over 12 amino acids. The V gene's germline CDR1 is MNHEY and CDR2 SMNVEV (reference sequence). The CDR3, as DNA: TGTGCCAGCAGTCCCCAGGGCCTTGGCTACACCTTC. It codes for CASSPQGLGYTF.

This clone appeared a few times. The genes are TRBV6-1 and TRBJ1-6, with 7 bases that match TRBD1. Trimming cost V 2 bases and J 13 bases; bases outside gene matches: 17. The germline CDR1 and CDR2 sequences are MNHNS and SASEGT. The CDR3 extends over 17 amino acids. Here the CDR3 DNA reads TGTGCCAGCAGTGAAAGAATCGGGGGACAGTCGCATGGCCCCCTCCACTTT. It is translated as CASSERIGGQSHGPLHF.

This clone has just one count. The chain recombines TRBV5-4 with TRBJ2-3; a weak D match, TRBD2 (6 bases). This CDR3 has 15 residues. Trimming took off 4 bases at V and 1 base at J, with 13 bases between the two ends. CDR1 and CDR2 from the germline V gene are SGHNT and YYREEE (reference sequence). The CDR3 DNA reads TGTGCCAGCAGCACCCGGGACTTGCGCACAGATACGCAGTATTTT. Translation: CASSTRDLRTDTQYF.

CDR3 bases: TGTGCCAGTAGTATACGATCAGGGAGCTATGGCTACACCTTC. Residues: CASSIRSGSYGYTF. The rearrangement links TRBV19 to TRBJ1-2; possibly TRBD1 for D (5 bases). This CDR3 has 14 residues. Germline CDR1 and CDR2: LNHDA and SQIVND (reference sequence). V shed 2 bases and J shed 4 bases, with 11 bases lying between them.

This rearrangement joins TRBV28 to TRBJ2-7; TRBD2 aligns across 8 bases. This CDR3 region has 15 residues. V dropped 6 bases and J dropped 4; count of bases not matched to a gene: 11. Per germline, CDR1 MDHEN and CDR2 SYDVKM. The CDR3 nucleotides are TGTGCCAGCAGCTCAAATAGCGGGGCCGTATACGAGCAGTACTTC. Translated: CASSSNSGAVYEQYF.

The rearrangement joins TRBV18 to TRBJ2-7; D assignment may be TRBD1 or TRBD2 (5 bases each). The V gene lost 3 bases and the J gene lost 0 bases, with 12 bases spanning the gap. Germline CDR1 reads KGHSH; CDR2 reads LQKENI. This CDR3 comprises 15 residues. In nucleotides, the CDR3 is TGTGCCAGCTCACCGGGACGGAGGAGCTCCTACGAGCAGTACTTC. It is translated as CASSPGRRSSYEQYF.

The V gene is TRBV30, the J gene TRBJ1-3, with D uncertain. The CDR3 sequence is 12 residues long. The V end was cut by 1 base, the J end by 0 bases, with 1 base between. Germline CDR1 GTSNPN, CDR2 SVGIG (reference sequence). CDR3 nucleotide sequence: TGTGCCTGGAGTGACTCTGGAAACACCATATATTTT. Translation gives CAWSDSGNTIYF.

The chain carries TRBV11-2 and TRBJ2-3, with D possibly being TRBD1 or TRBD2 (6 bases each). CDR3 length equals 15 residues. Germline values: CDR1 SGHAT, CDR2 FQNNGV. V lost 11 bases, J lost 4 bases, and 22 bases lay in between. The CDR3 loop reads CASGMSRGRPDTQYF. The CDR3, as DNA: TGTGCCTCGGGGATGAGCCGGGGGCGTCCAGATACGCAGTATTTT. Together with reference TRBV11-2 and TRBJ2-3, the CDR3 gives the full variable domain: EAGVAQSPRYKIIEKRQSVAFWCNPISGHATLYWYQQILGQGPKLLIQFQNNGVVDDSQLPKDRFSAERLKGVDSTLKIQPAKLEDSAVYLCASGMSRGRPDTQYFGPGTRLTVL.

The rearrangement uses TRBV14 and TRBJ1-1; D is uncertain. The CDR3 has 13 residues. The germline CDR1 and CDR2 sequences are SGHDN and FVKESK. Trimming stripped 6 bases from V and 0 bases from J, with 8 bases between. CDR3 sequence: CASSPSMNTEAFF. In nucleotides, the CDR3 is TGTGCCAGCAGTCCGAGTATGAACACTGAAGCTTTCTTT.

This chain uses TRBV19 with TRBJ2-1; the D gene is possibly TRBD2 (6 bases). The CDR3 length is 13 residues. Trimming stripped 8 bases from V and 4 bases from J, with 12 bases between. Germline CDR1 and CDR2: LNHDA and SQIVND (reference sequence). This chain's CDR3 is CASHFRGYNEQFF. The DNA of the CDR3 is TGTGCCAGTCATTTTCGGGGGTACAATGAGCAGTTCTTC.

This chain links TRBV5-1 with TRBJ1-2; D possibly corresponds to TRBD1 (5 bases). There are 17 residues in the CDR3. Per the germline V gene, CDR1 is SGHRS and CDR2 is YFSETQ. V lost 3 bases, J lost 4 bases, and 22 bases lay in between. The CDR3 sequence: CASSSPGVASGGYGYTF. Here the CDR3 DNA reads TGCGCCAGCAGCTCCCCGGGGGTAGCTTCGGGGGGCTATGGCTACACCTTC.

The CDR3 DNA is TGTGCCAGCAGTCGCCCCGGTGGGCAAGATAATTCACCCCTCCACTTT. Protein: CASSRPGGQDNSPLHF. The genes are TRBV6-6 and TRBJ1-6, with D unclear. The CDR3 extends over 16 amino acids. The V end was cut by 5 bases, the J end by 5 bases, with 16 bases between. CDR1 and CDR2 from the germline V gene are MNHNY and SVGAGI (reference sequence).